The 24 T cell receptor beta chains presented below share a single source sample, sequenced in a study of T-cell reconstitution after alpha-beta-depleted transplantation in children. The TCRbeta library was prepared with unique molecular identifiers. TCRdb re-called the PCR reads with MiXCR, one entry per CDR3 protein. The sample lists about 980,000 distinct CDR3 sequences; 25% to 35% were seen once. The sample consisted of PBMCs, mostly from graft donor cells, taken 360 days after TCRalphabeta/CD19-depleted stem cell transplant. These receptors were obtained from a boy under two years old who had a stem cell transplant for SCID, so the T cells may come from the graft donor.

The rearrangement uses TRBV7-1 and TRBJ1-6, with D possibly TRBD1 on 5 matching bases. TRBV7-1 is placed among ORFs of uncertain function. V lost 5 bases and J lost 3, with 20 bases in between. The CDR3 sequence is 18 residues long. Here the CDR3 reads CASSTRRSLGDYNSPLHF. CDR3 coding DNA: TGTGCCAGCAGCACCCGACGTTCCTTGGGGGACTATAATTCACCCCTCCACTTT.

This rearrangement joins TRBV11-1 to TRBJ1-5; 12 bases line up with TRBD1. With 5 bases clipped from V and 0 bases from J, the junction kept 5 bases outside the gene matches. The germline CDR1 and CDR2 sequences are SGHAT and FQDESV (reference sequence). The CDR3 sequence is 17 residues long. The DNA for the CDR3 is TGTGCCAGCAGCCGGGACAGGGGGCCTTATAGCAATCAGCCCCAGCATTTT. Translating gives CASSRDRGPYSNQPQHF.

V is TRBV5-1 and J is TRBJ2-2; D ambiguous. This CDR3 is built from 15 residues. Germline V gene sequence: CDR1 SGHRS, CDR2 YFSETQ. V lost 0 bases and J lost 5, with 11 bases in between. CDR3 sequence reads: CASSLEAPVTGELFF. In DNA, the CDR3 is TGCGCCAGCAGCTTGGAGGCCCCCGTTACCGGGGAGCTGTTTTTT.

For this clonotype: This clone may be a read error of a much larger clone one base away. J is TRBJ2-7 and V is TRBV20-1, with D perhaps matching TRBD1 or TRBD2 (7 bases each). The CDR3 contains 13 residues. Germline CDR1 DFQATT, CDR2 SNEGSKA (reference sequence). The CDR3 coding sequence is TGCTGTGCTAGGGAGGGGGCCGGCTACGAGCAGTACTTC. It encodes CCAREGAGYEQYF.

This clonotype was detected only a few times. The CDR3 spells CASSLERAGFQETQYF. The CDR3 DNA sequence: TGTGCCAGCAGCTTGGAACGGGCGGGATTCCAAGAGACCCAGTACTTC. The chain carries TRBV5-8 and TRBJ2-5, with D possibly being TRBD2 (6 bases). The CDR3 extends over 16 amino acids. The V end lost 0 bases, the J end lost 1 base, and 13 bases lay between the germline ends. Germline V gene sequence: CDR1 SGHTS, CDR2 YDEGEE.

This clonotype was observed a handful of times. The chain links TRBV5-1 to TRBJ2-5; tentatively, D is TRBD2 (7 bases). The germline V gene has CDR1 SGHRS and CDR2 YFSETQ. Trimming shortened V by 0 bases and J by 2 bases, and 17 bases separated the two germline ends. This CDR3 is 17 amino acids long. CDR3 bases: TGCGCCAGCAGCTTGGCTGAATCCGGGGGGCCGCAAGAGACCCAGTACTTC. The encoded protein is CASSLAESGGPQETQYF.

This chain joins TRBV4-3 and TRBJ2-5; no definite D call. There are 14 residues in the CDR3. V was pared by 1 base and J by 5 bases, with 11 bases between. CDR1 and CDR2 from the germline V gene are LGHNA and YSLEER. The CDR3 loop is CASSQVSGLETQYF. CDR3 DNA: TGCGCCAGCAGCCAAGTATCGGGTCTGGAGACCCAGTACTTC.

CDR3 amino acids: CSVEDPSRASREQYF. The CDR3 DNA reads as TGCAGCGTTGAAGATCCTTCCAGGGCCTCTAGGGAGCAGTACTTC. The gene calls are TRBV29-1 and TRBJ2-7; tentatively, D is TRBD1 (5 bases). V dropped 0 bases and J dropped 7 bases, with 19 bases sitting between them. The CDR3 is 15 residues long. Germline lookup yields CDR1 SQVTM and CDR2 ANQGSEA.

The V gene is TRBV5-1, the J gene TRBJ2-2; 7 nucleotides line up with TRBD1. The germline V gene has CDR1 SGHRS and CDR2 YFSETQ. The CDR3 has 16 amino acids. V shed 5 bases, J shed 1 base, and the junction held 8 bases outside the gene matches. CDR3 residues: CASRYLTGRNTGELFF. CDR3 in DNA: TGCGCCAGCAGGTACCTGACAGGGAGGAACACCGGGGAGCTGTTTTTT.

The J gene is TRBJ2-3, the V gene TRBV7-9; D unresolved. This CDR3 comprises 13 residues. V was clipped by 5 bases and J by 8 bases, with 14 bases between them. Germline CDR1 is SEHNR and CDR2 is FQNEAQ (reference sequence). Here the CDR3 DNA reads TGTGCCAGCAGCCCGGGTACGGCGAGTACGCAGTATTTT. Residues: CASSPGTASTQYF.

V is TRBV5-1 and J is TRBJ2-6, with D perhaps assigned TRBD1 or TRBD2 (5 bases each). V gave up 0 bases and J gave up 0 bases, with 10 bases separating them. This CDR3 has 17 amino acids. The germline V gene encodes CDR1 SGHRS and CDR2 YFSETQ. The DNA of the CDR3 is TGCGCCAGCAGCTTGGGCAGGGACCCCTCTGGGGCCAACGTCCTGACTTTC. The encoded protein is CASSLGRDPSGANVLTF.

There are a few counts of this clonotype. The genes are TRBV4-3 and TRBJ2-3; 9 positions agree with TRBD2. Trimming at V came to 0 bases and at J to 1 base, leaving 14 bases not matched to a gene. CDR1 and CDR2 from the germline V gene are LGHNA and YSLEER. CDR3 length: 20 residues. The CDR3 bases are TGCGCCAGCAGCCAAGATCGGGTTCGGCGGGGGGGCCTCGGCACAGATACGCAGTATTTT. Its translation is CASSQDRVRRGGLGTDTQYF.

The chain links TRBV20-1 to TRBJ2-1; 15 nucleotides match TRBD2. Germline lookup yields CDR1 DFQATT and CDR2 SNEGSKA (reference sequence). The V segment lost 4 bases and the J segment 6 bases; nucleotides outside the gene matches: 7. This CDR3 region has 16 residues. The DNA of the CDR3 is TGCAGTGCTACACATGGGACTAGCGGGGGGTTCAATGAGCAGTTCTTC. Its protein is CSATHGTSGGFNEQFF.

This clonotype was observed a few times. The genes are TRBV4-1 and TRBJ1-6; TRBD1 agrees at 7 bases. The germline V gene has CDR1 MGHRA and CDR2 YSYEKL. CDR3 size: 17 residues. J lost 2 bases, V lost 1 base, and 5 bases had no gene match. In DNA form, the CDR3 reads TGCGCCAGCAGCCAAGGGGCAGGGGGAACCTATAATTCACCCCTCCACTTT. Translated, it gives CASSQGAGGTYNSPLHF.

The chain joins TRBV14 to TRBJ2-1, with TRBD1 matching over 7 bases. From germline, CDR1 is SGHDN and CDR2 FVKESK. The CDR3 has 14 amino acids. Trimming took 4 bases from V and 6 from J; bases not matched to a gene: 6. CDR3 loop: CASSRDRVRNEQFF. The CDR3 coding sequence is TGTGCCAGCAGCCGAGACAGGGTCCGCAATGAGCAGTTCTTC.

Only a few counts were recorded for this clonotype. V usage is TRBV27 and J usage is TRBJ2-5, with 7 bases fitting TRBD2. The CDR3 has 14 amino acids. The V gene end was trimmed by 3 bases and the J gene end by 4 bases; junction bases not matched to a gene: 5. The germline CDR1 and CDR2 sequences are MNHEY and SMNVEV (reference sequence). DNA for the CDR3: TGTGCCAGCAGTTTTTCCTGGGGGGGAGAGACCCAGTACTTC. This translates into CASSFSWGGETQYF.

As regards this clonotype: The junction shows a germline mismatch at one end, possibly a read error. The chain uses TRBV5-1 and TRBJ2-2, with unresolved D. Germline assignment: CDR1 SGHRS and CDR2 YFSETQ. The CDR3 totals 16 residues. The CDR3 sequence: CASSFLSLTNTGELFF. The CDR3 DNA reads as TGCGCCAGCAGCTTTTTGTCCTTAACGAATACCGGGGAGCTGTTTTTT. Based on the CDR3 plus reference TRBV5-1 and TRBJ2-2, the full variable domain is KAGVTQTPRYLIKTRGQQVTLSCSPISGHRSVSWYQQTPGQGLQFLFEYFSETQRNKGNFPGRFSGRQFSNSRSEMNVSTLELGDSALYLCASSFLSLTNTGELFFGEGSRLTVL.

J is TRBJ2-3 and V is TRBV7-2; TRBD2 agrees at 7 bases. The CDR3 sequence is 17 residues long. The V segment lost 5 bases and the J segment 0 bases; nucleotides outside the gene matches: 11. CDR1 is SGHTA and CDR2 is FQGNSA in the germline V gene. CDR3 in DNA: TGTGCCAGCAGCCTCTCGGGAGGCGCCCATAGCACAGATACGCAGTATTTT. Translation gives CASSLSGGAHSTDTQYF.

This clonotype was observed a handful of times. This rearrangement joins TRBV5-1 to TRBJ2-7, with 10 bases matching TRBD1. Looked up from germline, CDR1 is SGHRS and CDR2 is YFSETQ. With V trimmed by 4 bases and J by 1 base, 5 bases remained unmatched. The CDR3 sequence is 15 residues long. The CDR3 DNA reads TGCGCCAGCAGCACGGACAGGGGGTTATCCTACGAGCAGTACTTC. This codes for CASSTDRGLSYEQYF.

The chain couples TRBV7-6 to TRBJ2-7; D is unclear. The V gene's germline CDR1 is SGHVS and CDR2 FNYEAQ. CDR3 length equals 14 residues. V was pared by 5 bases and J by 5 bases, with 16 bases between. Here the CDR3 DNA reads TGTGCCAGCAGCCGTTTTCCCTCCCTCCACGAGCAGTACTTC. It translates to CASSRFPSLHEQYF.

This clonotype has only a few counts. The gene calls are TRBV28 and TRBJ1-5; D is ambiguous. V lost 5 bases to trimming and J lost 4 bases, with 18 bases between them. Germline-derived CDR1 and CDR2 are MDHEN and SYDVKM. This CDR3 is 16 amino acids long. CDR3 nucleotides: TGTGCCAGCAGTCGCCTTTTGGTAGAGTTTAATCAGCCCCAGCATTTT. This encodes CASSRLLVEFNQPQHF.

This clonotype has ten or more counts. This chain links TRBV20-1 with TRBJ2-7, with D perhaps matching TRBD1 (6 bases). The CDR3 is 14 residues long. V lost 3 bases, J lost 2 bases, and 14 bases lay in between. The V gene's germline CDR1 is DFQATT and CDR2 SNEGSKA (reference sequence). The CDR3 coding sequence is TGCAGTGCTAGCGGATGGGGGCCTCCCTACGAGCAGTACTTC. This translates into CSASGWGPPYEQYF.

The V gene is TRBV7-9, the J gene TRBJ1-1; D call uncertain. Germline assignment: CDR1 SEHNR and CDR2 FQNEAQ (reference sequence). The CDR3 covers 12 residues. Trimming shortened V by 5 bases and J by 3 bases, and 7 bases separated the two germline ends. The chain's CDR3 is CASSPPDTEAFF. In nucleotides, the CDR3 is TGTGCCAGCAGCCCACCGGACACTGAAGCTTTCTTT.

V is TRBV5-1 and J is TRBJ2-5; 8 bases align to TRBD2. CDR1 is SGHRS, CDR2 YFSETQ, per germline. The trim removed 4 bases at V and 5 bases at J, leaving 22 bases unmatched. The CDR3 spans 19 residues. The CDR3 nucleotides are TGCGCCAGCAGCCCCCCCGCAGCCTTCAACCGAGCGGGGGAGGAGACCCAGTACTTC. Translated, it gives CASSPPAAFNRAGEETQYF.